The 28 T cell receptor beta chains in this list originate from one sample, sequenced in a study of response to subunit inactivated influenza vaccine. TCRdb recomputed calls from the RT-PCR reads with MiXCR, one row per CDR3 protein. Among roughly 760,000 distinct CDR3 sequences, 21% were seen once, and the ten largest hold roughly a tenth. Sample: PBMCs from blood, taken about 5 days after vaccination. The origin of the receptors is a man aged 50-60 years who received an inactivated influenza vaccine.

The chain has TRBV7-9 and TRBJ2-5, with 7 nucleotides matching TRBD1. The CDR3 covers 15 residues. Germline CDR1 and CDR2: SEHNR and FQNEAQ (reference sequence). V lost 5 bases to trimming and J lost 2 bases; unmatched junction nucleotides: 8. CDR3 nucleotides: TGTGCCAGCAGCGCCTTACAGGGGATACAAGAGACCCAGTACTTC. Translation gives CASSALQGIQETQYF. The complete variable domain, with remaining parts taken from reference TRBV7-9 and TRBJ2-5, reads DTGVSQNPRHKITKRGQNVTFRCDPISEHNRLYWYRQTLGQGPEFLTYFQNEAQLEKSRLLSDRFSAERPKGSFSTLEIQRTEQGDSAMYLCASSALQGIQETQYFGPGTRLLVL.

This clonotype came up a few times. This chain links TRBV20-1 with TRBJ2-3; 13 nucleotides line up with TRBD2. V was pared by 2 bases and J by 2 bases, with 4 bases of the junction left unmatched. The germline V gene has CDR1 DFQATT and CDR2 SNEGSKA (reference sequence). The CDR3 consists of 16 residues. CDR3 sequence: CSARTGLAGLTDTQYF. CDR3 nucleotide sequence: TGCAGTGCTAGAACGGGACTAGCGGGGCTCACAGATACGCAGTATTTT.

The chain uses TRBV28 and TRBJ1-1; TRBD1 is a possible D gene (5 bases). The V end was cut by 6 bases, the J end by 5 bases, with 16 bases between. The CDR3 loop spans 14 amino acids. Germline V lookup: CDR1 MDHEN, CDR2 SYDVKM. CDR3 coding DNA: TGTGCCAGCAGGTGGGGGAATTTGGTGACTGAAGCTTTCTTT. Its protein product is CASRWGNLVTEAFF.

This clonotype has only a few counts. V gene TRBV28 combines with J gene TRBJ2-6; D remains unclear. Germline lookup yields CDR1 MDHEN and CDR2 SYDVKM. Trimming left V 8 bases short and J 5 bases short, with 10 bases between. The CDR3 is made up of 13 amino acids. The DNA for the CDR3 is TGTGCCAGCTCTCCGCTGAGGGCCAACGTCCTGACTTTC. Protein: CASSPLRANVLTF.

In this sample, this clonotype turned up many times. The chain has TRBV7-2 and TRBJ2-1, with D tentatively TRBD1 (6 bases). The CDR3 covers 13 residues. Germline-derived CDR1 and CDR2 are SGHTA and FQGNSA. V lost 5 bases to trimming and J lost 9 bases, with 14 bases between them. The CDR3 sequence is CASSPGTRGEQFF. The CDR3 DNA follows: TGTGCCAGCAGCCCCGGGACACGGGGTGAGCAGTTCTTC.

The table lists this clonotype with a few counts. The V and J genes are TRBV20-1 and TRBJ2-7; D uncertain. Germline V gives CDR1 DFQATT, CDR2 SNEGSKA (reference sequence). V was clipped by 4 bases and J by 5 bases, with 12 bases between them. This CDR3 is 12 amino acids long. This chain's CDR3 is CSAIYSTHEQYF. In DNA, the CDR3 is TGCAGTGCTATTTACAGTACTCACGAGCAGTACTTC.

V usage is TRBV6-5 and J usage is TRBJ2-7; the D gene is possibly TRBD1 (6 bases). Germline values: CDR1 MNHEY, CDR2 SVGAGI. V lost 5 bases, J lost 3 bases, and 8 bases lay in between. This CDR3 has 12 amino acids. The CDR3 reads CASSGDIYEQYF. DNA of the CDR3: TGTGCCAGCAGTGGGGACATCTACGAGCAGTACTTC.

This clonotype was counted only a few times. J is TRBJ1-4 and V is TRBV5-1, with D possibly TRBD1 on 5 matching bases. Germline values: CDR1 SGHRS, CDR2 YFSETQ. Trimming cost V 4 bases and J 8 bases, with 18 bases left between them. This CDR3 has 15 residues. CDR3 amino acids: CASSPTEAWGEKLFF. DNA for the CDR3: TGCGCCAGCAGCCCGACGGAGGCCTGGGGGGAAAAACTGTTTTTT.

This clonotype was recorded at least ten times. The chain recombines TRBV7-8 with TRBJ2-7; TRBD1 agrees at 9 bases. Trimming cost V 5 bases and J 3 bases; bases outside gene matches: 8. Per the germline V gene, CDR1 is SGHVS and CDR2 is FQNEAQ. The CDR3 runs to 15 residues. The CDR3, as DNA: TGTGCCAGCAGCCCGCGGGGACAGGGCAACTACGAGCAGTACTTC. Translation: CASSPRGQGNYEQYF.

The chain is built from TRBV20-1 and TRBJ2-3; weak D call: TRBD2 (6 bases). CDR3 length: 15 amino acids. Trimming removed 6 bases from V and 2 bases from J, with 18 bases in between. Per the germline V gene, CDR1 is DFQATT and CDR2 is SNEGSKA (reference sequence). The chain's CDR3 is CSAMTPGTFTDTQYF. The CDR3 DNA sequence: TGCAGTGCCATGACGCCCGGGACTTTCACAGATACGCAGTATTTT.

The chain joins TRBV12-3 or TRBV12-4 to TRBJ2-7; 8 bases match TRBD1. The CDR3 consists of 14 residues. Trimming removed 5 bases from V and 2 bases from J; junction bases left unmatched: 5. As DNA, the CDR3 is TGTGCCAGCAGTGCAACGGGACAGGCCTACGAGCAGTACTTC. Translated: CASSATGQAYEQYF.

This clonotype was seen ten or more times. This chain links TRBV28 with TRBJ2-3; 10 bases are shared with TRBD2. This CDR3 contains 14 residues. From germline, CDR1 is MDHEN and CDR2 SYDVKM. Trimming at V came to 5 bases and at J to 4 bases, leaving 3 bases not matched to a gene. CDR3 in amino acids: CASSLAGAPDTQYF. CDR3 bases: TGTGCCAGCAGTCTAGCGGGAGCTCCAGATACGCAGTATTTT.

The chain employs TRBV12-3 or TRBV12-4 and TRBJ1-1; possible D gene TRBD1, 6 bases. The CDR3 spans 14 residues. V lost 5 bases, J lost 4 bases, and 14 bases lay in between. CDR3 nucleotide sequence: TGTGCCAGCAGTCCCCGGACAGTTCTCACTGAAGCTTTCTTT. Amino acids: CASSPRTVLTEAFF.

The CDR3 reads CSVGTGVDYGYTF. The CDR3 region has the DNA TGCAGCGTTGGAACAGGGGTGGACTATGGCTACACCTTC. The rearrangement joins TRBV29-1 to TRBJ1-2; 7 nucleotides match TRBD1. This CDR3 has 13 residues. With V trimmed by 4 bases and J by 3 bases, 5 bases remained unmatched. Germline assignment: CDR1 SQVTM and CDR2 ANQGSEA.

DNA of the CDR3: TGTGCCAGCTCACCAACAGGGCTCGCTGAAGCTTTCTTT. This codes for CASSPTGLAEAFF. This chain connects TRBV18 to TRBJ1-1; D is perhaps TRBD1 (6 bases). Trimming removed 2 bases at V and 6 bases at J, with 10 bases between. The germline V gene encodes CDR1 KGHSH and CDR2 LQKENI. This CDR3 is built from 13 residues. Full variable domain (rest looked up from reference TRBV18 and TRBJ1-1): NAGVMQNPRHLVRRRGQEARLRCSPMKGHSHVYWYRQLPEEGLKFMVYLQKENIIDESGMPKERFSAEFPKEGPSILRIQQVVRGDSAAYFCASSPTGLAEAFFGQGTRLTVV.

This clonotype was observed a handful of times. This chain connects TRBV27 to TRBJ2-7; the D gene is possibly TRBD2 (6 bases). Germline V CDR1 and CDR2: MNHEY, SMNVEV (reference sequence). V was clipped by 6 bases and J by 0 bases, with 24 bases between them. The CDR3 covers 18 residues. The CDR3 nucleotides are TGTGCCAGCAGATCCTTTGATAGACTAGACCGGAGCTCCTACGAGCAGTACTTC. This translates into CASRSFDRLDRSSYEQYF.

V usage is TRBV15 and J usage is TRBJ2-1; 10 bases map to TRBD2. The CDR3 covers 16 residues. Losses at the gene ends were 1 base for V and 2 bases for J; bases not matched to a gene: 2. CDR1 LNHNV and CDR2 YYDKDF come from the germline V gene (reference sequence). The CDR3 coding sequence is TGTGCCACCAGCAGAGGGGGGACTAGCGCCTACAATGAGCAGTTCTTC. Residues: CATSRGGTSAYNEQFF.

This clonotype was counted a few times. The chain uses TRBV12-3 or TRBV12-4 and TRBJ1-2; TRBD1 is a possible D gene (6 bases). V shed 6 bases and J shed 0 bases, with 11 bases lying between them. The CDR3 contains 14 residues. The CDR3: CASRQTGPNYGYTF. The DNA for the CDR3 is TGTGCCAGCAGACAGACAGGCCCTAACTATGGCTACACCTTC.

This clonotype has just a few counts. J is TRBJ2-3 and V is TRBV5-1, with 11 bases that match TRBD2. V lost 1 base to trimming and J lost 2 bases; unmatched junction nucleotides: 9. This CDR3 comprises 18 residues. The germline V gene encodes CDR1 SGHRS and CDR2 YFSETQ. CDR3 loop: CASSLITSGGSYTDTQYF. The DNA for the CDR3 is TGCGCCAGCAGCTTGATTACTAGCGGGGGTTCTTACACAGATACGCAGTATTTT.

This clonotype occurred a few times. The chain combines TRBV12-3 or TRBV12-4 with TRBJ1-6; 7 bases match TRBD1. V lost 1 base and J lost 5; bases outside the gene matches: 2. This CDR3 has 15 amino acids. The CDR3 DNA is TGTGCCAGCAGTTTAGGGGGACAGAATAATTCACCCCTCCACTTT. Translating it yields CASSLGGQNNSPLHF.

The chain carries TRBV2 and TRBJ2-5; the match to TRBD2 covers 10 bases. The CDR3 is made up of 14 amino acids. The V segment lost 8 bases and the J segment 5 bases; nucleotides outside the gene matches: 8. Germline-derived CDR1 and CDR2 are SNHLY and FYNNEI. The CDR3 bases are TGTGCCAGCCGCCGGCTAGCGGGAGTGGAGACCCAGTACTTC. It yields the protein CASRRLAGVETQYF.

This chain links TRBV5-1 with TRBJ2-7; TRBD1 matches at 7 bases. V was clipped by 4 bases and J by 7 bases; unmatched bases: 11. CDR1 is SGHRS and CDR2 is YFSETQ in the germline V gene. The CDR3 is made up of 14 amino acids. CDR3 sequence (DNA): TGCGCCAGCAGCCAAACTTCGACAGGGTGGGAGCAGTACTTC. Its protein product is CASSQTSTGWEQYF.

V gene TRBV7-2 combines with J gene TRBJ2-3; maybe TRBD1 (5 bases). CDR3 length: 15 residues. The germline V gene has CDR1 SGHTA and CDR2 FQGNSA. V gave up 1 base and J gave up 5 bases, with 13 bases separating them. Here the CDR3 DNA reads TGTGCCAGCAGCTTAGAGCAGGGTGCGATAGATACGCAGTATTTT. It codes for CASSLEQGAIDTQYF.

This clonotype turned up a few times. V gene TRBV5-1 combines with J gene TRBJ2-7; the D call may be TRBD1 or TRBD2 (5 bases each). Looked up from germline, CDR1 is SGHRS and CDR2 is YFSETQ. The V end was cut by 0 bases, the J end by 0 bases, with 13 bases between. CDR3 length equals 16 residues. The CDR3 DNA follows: TGCGCCAGCAGCTTGGCTGGGACGGTAAGCTCCTACGAGCAGTACTTC. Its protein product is CASSLAGTVSSYEQYF.

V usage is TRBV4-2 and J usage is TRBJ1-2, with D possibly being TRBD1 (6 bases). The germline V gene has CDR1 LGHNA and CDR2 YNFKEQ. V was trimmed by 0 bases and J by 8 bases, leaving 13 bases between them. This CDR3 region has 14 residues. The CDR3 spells CASSQEIQGRGYTF. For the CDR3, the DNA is TGTGCCAGCAGCCAAGAAATTCAGGGGAGAGGCTACACCTTC.

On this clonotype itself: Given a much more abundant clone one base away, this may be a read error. CDR3 nucleotides: TGCGCCAGCAGCTTGGTATACGTGAACACTAAAGCTTTCTTT. Translated: CASSLVYVNTKAFF. V and J are TRBV5-1 and TRBJ1-1; D not certain. CDR3 length: 14 residues. From germline, CDR1 is SGHRS and CDR2 YFSETQ.

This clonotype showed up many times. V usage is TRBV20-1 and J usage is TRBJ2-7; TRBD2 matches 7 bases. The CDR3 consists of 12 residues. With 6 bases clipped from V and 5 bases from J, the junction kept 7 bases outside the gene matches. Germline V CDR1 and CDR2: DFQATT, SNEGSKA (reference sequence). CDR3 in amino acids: CSALAVRDEQYF. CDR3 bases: TGCAGTGCCCTAGCGGTCCGGGACGAGCAGTACTTC.

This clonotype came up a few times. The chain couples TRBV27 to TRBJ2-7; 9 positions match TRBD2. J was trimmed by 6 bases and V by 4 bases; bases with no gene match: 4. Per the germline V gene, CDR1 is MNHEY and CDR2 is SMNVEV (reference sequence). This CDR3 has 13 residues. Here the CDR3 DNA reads TGTGCCAGCAGTTCCGCGGGAGGGACCGAGCAGTACTTC. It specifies CASSSAGGTEQYF.